This T cell receptor beta chain was sequenced during a study of PD-1 blockade in classical Hodgkin lymphoma (dated by TCRdb to 2018 to 2020). For context, the study as a whole: Nivolumab dosing was 3 mg/kg intravenously every 2 weeks, continuing until either disease progression or unacceptable toxicity. A peripheral blood immune signature of response to PD-1 blockade in classical Hodgkin lymphoma was defined using TCR beta sequencing and CyTOF.

The time point tag for this specimen amounts to: cycle 2 day 1 (C2D1) of nivolumab. Every trial patient had relapsed after autologous stem cell transplantation, and cohorts A, B and C differed in prior brentuximab vedotin exposure. The trial cohort included 45 to 65 patients with relapsed/refractory classical Hodgkin lymphoma, and each patient had a best overall response of complete response, partial response or progressive disease. Trial patients were treated with single-agent nivolumab in the multi-cohort phase II CheckMate 205 trial. An independent review committee assessed best overall response by applying the 2007 International Working Group response criteria. PBMCs from the trial were collected at three points: immediately before nivolumab initiation (C1D1), and during therapy at cycle 2 day 1 and cycle 4 day 1. Peripheral blood was collected in 8 mL Vacutainer Cell Preparation Tubes, from which PBMCs were isolated by centrifugation and then cryopreserved.

About this clone: Its antigen is unknown. No much larger clone is present one base from it, and per-base qualities are unavailable.

The paper as a whole reports these results and caveats: A significant rise by C4D1 was seen in CD4+ but not CD8+ TCR diversity (p=0.0027 vs p=0.16), with the rise being most apparent in complete responders (p=0.02). Lower diversity was observed in patients in whom nivolumab was started less than 1 year after ASCT, and these patients were excluded from later analyses so that confounding by immune reconstitution would be avoided. Trial patients with a complete response had baseline diversity similar to that of newly diagnosed patients, while partial responders and progressors had significantly lower diversity. Baseline TCR diversity was reported as lower in newly diagnosed patients than in healthy donors, and lower still in relapsed/refractory patients. Only a single clinical trial cohort was studied, and what caused the repertoire differences, possibly disease activity or prior therapy, remained undefined.

Genomic DNA was isolated using the Qiagen DNeasy kit from unsorted PBMCs as well as from negatively selected CD4+ and CD8+ fractions. TCR beta CDR3 regions were subjected to amplification by immunoSEQ multiplex PCR with primers that anneal to V and J segments. Amplification bias was minimized using a synthetic immune receptor repertoire, and residual bias was removed computationally after sequencing. In the original analysis: Repertoire diversity was quantified as the Shannon entropy index using custom Python scripts. Unsorted, CD4+ and CD8+ repertoires were analyzed separately, except for combined analyses in which CD4+ and CD8+ sequences were merged in silico. Clonal expansion was defined as at least a 2-fold frequency increase after treatment relative to C1D1, with a pseudocount of 0.5 for undetected baseline clones. Singleton clones were defined as clones with 0 or 1 copy at C1D1, and non-singleton clones were defined as clones with 2 or more copies. Clones expanded in unsorted samples were annotated as CD4+, CD8+ or unknown by matching protein sequences in sorted samples from the same patient. Diversity changes from C1D1 to C4D1 were tested in paired samples using Wilcoxon tests. The clones in this table, taken by TCRdb from immuneACCESS, are in-frame only. Not every clone is retained; where verified, under half of the shortfall comes from an unresolved V gene, and the cause of the rest is unknown. V and J calls and clone size are copied from that table; D and trimming were computed from the DNA. The sample table records about 150,000 clones; about 81% of these occur just once. The top ten hold roughly 8.4% of the sample.

The CDR3, from cysteine to phenylalanine, totals 11 residues. Kept here is only the CDR3 DNA, which spans 33 bases and is read in frame from base 1. Based on the germline V gene, the CDR1 and CDR2 sequences are SNHLY and FYNNEI. Deletion took 5 bases off V and 4 bases off J, with a span of 6 bases between the germline ends. The material sequenced was peripheral blood mononuclear cells (PBMCs), taken before the second cycle of nivolumab. The sequence was collected from a human donor with classical Hodgkin lymphoma. The V and J segments used are TRBV2 and TRBJ2-7, with no confidently assigned D gene. CDR3 reads: CASSSGYEQYF. DNA sequence: TGTGCCAGCAGTTCCGGGTACGAGCAGTACTTC.